The 9 T cell receptor beta chains in this list originate from one sample, sequenced in a study of blood T cell repertoires in COVID-19. The table came from immunoSEQ multiplex PCR; TCRdb's copy has only in-frame clones and leaves some out. The sample lists fewer than 400,000 clones; over 80% were seen once. What was sequenced was PBMCs or T cells enriched from blood (not recorded which). Receptors were obtained from a man in his thirties or forties who had recovered from COVID-19.

This chain uses TRBV7-8 with TRBJ2-5; D is ambiguous. Trimming shortened V by 0 bases and J by 0 bases, and 5 bases separated the two germline ends. This CDR3 is 14 amino acids long. Germline loops: CDR1 SGHVS, CDR2 FQNEAQ. The CDR3 DNA sequence: TGTGCCAGCAGCTTAGCACGGGACCAAGAGACCCAGTACTTC. Translating gives CASSLARDQETQYF.

The rearrangement links TRBV5-6 to TRBJ2-7, with 8 bases that match TRBD1. The CDR3 has 14 amino acids. Germline V gene lookup returns CDR1 SGHDT and CDR2 YYEEEE. With 2 bases clipped from V and 3 bases from J, the junction kept 4 bases outside the gene matches. The CDR3 coding sequence is TGTGCCAGCAGCTTCCCAGGACAGGGCTACGAGCAGTACTTC. It yields the protein CASSFPGQGYEQYF. Filled out from reference TRBV5-6 and TRBJ2-7, the complete variable domain reads DAGVTQSPTHLIKTRGQQVTLRCSPKSGHDTVSWYQQALGQGPQFIFQYYEEEERQRGNFPDRFSGHQFPNYSSELNVNALLLGDSALYLCASSFPGQGYEQYFGPGTRLTVT.

V is TRBV30 and J is TRBJ1-2; D uncertain. Germline lookup yields CDR1 GTSNPN and CDR2 SVGIG (reference sequence). V lost 1 base, J lost 4 bases, and 10 bases lay in between. The CDR3 has 13 amino acids. The CDR3 reads CAWSGRGGYGYTF. Here the CDR3 DNA reads TGTGCCTGGAGTGGCCGGGGAGGCTATGGCTACACCTTC.

The chain combines TRBV7-9 with TRBJ2-7; perhaps TRBD1 as D (7 bases). The CDR3 covers 16 residues. Germline values: CDR1 SEHNR, CDR2 FQNEAQ (reference sequence). Trimming cost V 5 bases and J 2 bases, with 19 bases left between them. CDR3 nucleotides: TGTGCCAGCAGCCCAGGACAGGCGGGATCACCCTACGAGCAGTACTTC. It codes for CASSPGQAGSPYEQYF.

This sequence joins TRBV7-9 and TRBJ2-7; tentatively, D is TRBD2 (5 bases). V was shortened by 4 bases and J by 2 bases, with 18 bases between the two germline ends. This CDR3 is built from 16 residues. From germline, CDR1 is SEHNR and CDR2 FQNEAQ (reference sequence). CDR3 DNA sequence: TGTGCCAGCAGCTCATTTTCCGGGAAAACTACCTACGAGCAGTACTTC. This encodes CASSSFSGKTTYEQYF.

The gene calls are TRBV7-9 and TRBJ2-5, with D perhaps matching TRBD1 (5 bases). This CDR3 spans 15 amino acids. The germline CDR1 and CDR2 sequences are SEHNR and FQNEAQ (reference sequence). V lost 1 base to trimming and J lost 1 base, with 10 bases between them. CDR3 coding DNA: TGTGCCAGCAGCTTAGAGAAGACAGCCCAAGAGACCCAGTACTTC. Its protein is CASSLEKTAQETQYF.

The V call is TRBV4-1, the J call TRBJ1-2; D possibly corresponds to TRBD1 (5 bases). Trimming cost V 2 bases and J 3 bases, with 16 bases left between them. This CDR3 has 16 amino acids. Germline values: CDR1 MGHRA, CDR2 YSYEKL. The CDR3 bases are TGCGCCAGCAGCCAACCCTCGCTCGGGGGAGACTATGGCTACACCTTC. Translation: CASSQPSLGGDYGYTF.

J is TRBJ2-2 and V is TRBV19; D may be TRBD1 (6 bases). Trimming left V 5 bases short and J 1 base short, with 14 bases between. Germline values: CDR1 LNHDA, CDR2 SQIVND (reference sequence). CDR3 length equals 16 residues. As DNA, the CDR3 is TGTGCCAGTAGTGCCCGACAGGCCCTGAACACCGGGGAGCTGTTTTTT. It is translated as CASSARQALNTGELFF.

The J gene is TRBJ2-3, the V gene TRBV9; 7 bases match TRBD2. The CDR3 has 21 amino acids. V shed 1 base, J shed 0 bases, and the junction held 20 bases outside the gene matches. Germline CDR1 SGDLS, CDR2 YYNGEE. CDR3 amino acids: CASSVTPPRPGDYRSTDTQYF. In nucleotides, the CDR3 is TGTGCCAGCAGCGTAACCCCCCCCCGTCCCGGGGACTACCGTAGCACAGATACGCAGTATTTT.